This T cell receptor beta chain was observed in a study of control samples from healthy donors and cancer patients (TCRdb year 2020). This clone was recorded a few times. Its antigen has not been determined. One base away there is no much larger clone; base qualities are not given. Germline trimming: 0 bases from V, 4 bases from J; junction bases outside gene matches: 8. CDR1 and CDR2 (SGHRS, YFSETQ) derive from the germline V gene. From the cysteine through the phenylalanine, the CDR3 covers 16 amino acids. Only the CDR3 DNA is retained, 48 bases long and in frame from the first base. Library construction relied on the immunoSEQ multiplex PCR assay. In its TCRdb copy, this immuneACCESS table keeps in-frame sequences only and misses some clones. Where compared with another copy, unresolved V genes explain less than half of these, and the others have no known cause. The sample data list 150,000 to 200,000 clones, and 85% to 90% of these were observed just once. Of the sample, more than 1.3% is held by the ten largest clones.

The clonotype originates from a woman aged 45-65 years in good health. The rearrangement joined TRBV5-1 to TRBJ1-2, with 8 junctional bases fitting TRBD1. The specimen sequenced was blood. CDR3 reads: CASSLAGTGGVYGYTF. The nucleotide sequence is TGCGCCAGCAGCTTGGCCGGGACAGGTGGAGTCTATGGCTACACCTTC.